What follows are 24 T cell receptor beta chains derived from one specimen sequenced in a study of cytomegalovirus exposure and HLA in healthy donors. Primers included in the PCR were 60 Vbeta and 13 Jbeta primers. Sequenced by immunoSEQ multiplex PCR; TCRdb stores in-frame clones only, minus some. With about 190,000 clones in the sample, the ten largest clones hold about 6%. The specimen was PBMCs. These receptor sequences come from a man aged 25 to 40 in good health and CMV-seronegative.

This chain uses TRBV23-1 with TRBJ2-7; possible D gene TRBD1, 6 bases. TRBV23-1 is an ORF for which the function is uncertain. The CDR3 length is 16 residues. Trimming shortened V by 0 bases and J by 1 base, and 13 bases separated the two germline ends. CDR3 coding DNA: TGCGCCAGCAGTCAATCTCTGACAGGTTCTTCCTACGAGCAGTACTTC. It translates to CASSQSLTGSSYEQYF.

The chain recombines TRBV7-3 with TRBJ2-3; the match to TRBD1 covers 10 bases. The CDR3 covers 16 residues. Germline loops: CDR1 SGHTA, CDR2 FQGTGA. V lost 6 bases to trimming and J lost 1 base; unmatched junction nucleotides: 7. CDR3 sequence: CASRATGTGGTDTQYF. DNA of the CDR3: TGTGCCAGCAGGGCAACCGGGACAGGGGGCACAGATACGCAGTATTTT.

CDR3 protein: CASSQDWVGTGGSTGELFF. As DNA, the CDR3 is TGCGCCAGCAGCCAAGATTGGGTGGGAACAGGGGGCTCCACCGGGGAGCTGTTTTTT. V usage is TRBV4-1 and J usage is TRBJ2-2; the match to TRBD1 covers 9 bases. Germline assignment: CDR1 MGHRA and CDR2 YSYEKL. The CDR3 has 19 residues. With V trimmed by 0 bases and J by 4 bases, 12 bases remained unmatched.

This sequence joins TRBV19 and TRBJ1-2; TRBD1 matches 7 bases. V lost 7 bases to trimming and J lost 3 bases; unmatched junction nucleotides: 8. The CDR3 has 14 residues. Germline lookup yields CDR1 LNHDA and CDR2 SQIVND (reference sequence). DNA for the CDR3: TGTGCCAGTACCTTCCGGGACAGTCACTATGGCTACACCTTC. Protein: CASTFRDSHYGYTF.

J is TRBJ2-3 and V is TRBV19; TRBD2 aligns across 13 bases. CDR1 is LNHDA and CDR2 is SQIVND in the germline V gene (reference sequence). The CDR3 has 16 amino acids. V lost 7 bases and J lost 3; bases outside the gene matches: 7. The CDR3 loop reads CASNSLLAGGTDTQYF. The CDR3 coding sequence is TGTGCCAGTAATTCCTTACTAGCGGGGGGGACAGATACGCAGTATTTT.

The V and J genes are TRBV28 and TRBJ1-1; the D gene is possibly TRBD1 (5 bases). The CDR3 is 12 residues long. Trimming removed 2 bases from V and 11 bases from J, with 12 bases in between. Germline V CDR1 and CDR2: MDHEN, SYDVKM. Here the CDR3 reads CASSLPTGGAFF. The CDR3 region has the DNA TGTGCCAGCAGTTTACCGACCGGGGGGGCTTTCTTT.

V usage is TRBV4-2 and J usage is TRBJ2-5; no reliable D call. CDR3 length: 17 amino acids. Germline V gives CDR1 LGHNA, CDR2 YNFKEQ. Trimming removed 0 bases at V and 2 bases at J, with 16 bases between. The DNA for the CDR3 is TGTGCCAGCAGCCAAGATGGAAACAGAAACTTGCAAGAGACCCAGTACTTC. It codes for CASSQDGNRNLQETQYF.

The chain links TRBV5-1 to TRBJ2-1, with TRBD2 matching over 12 bases. Germline CDR1 and CDR2: SGHRS and YFSETQ. After removal of 4 bases from V and 6 bases from J, the junction contained 11 bases not matched to a gene. The CDR3 extends over 17 amino acids. CDR3 in amino acids: CASSPAPTSGSANEQFF. The CDR3 DNA follows: TGCGCCAGCAGCCCCGCACCGACTAGCGGGAGTGCCAATGAGCAGTTCTTC. The variable domain in full, completed from reference TRBV5-1 and TRBJ2-1, reads KAGVTQTPRYLIKTRGQQVTLSCSPISGHRSVSWYQQTPGQGLQFLFEYFSETQRNKGNFPGRFSGRQFSNSRSEMNVSTLELGDSALYLCASSPAPTSGSANEQFFGPGTRLTVL.

The rearrangement uses TRBV27 and TRBJ1-5; 7 bases map to TRBD1. Trimming took 2 bases from V and 5 from J; bases not matched to a gene: 3. CDR1 and CDR2 from the germline V gene are MNHEY and SMNVEV (reference sequence). This CDR3 contains 14 residues. CDR3: CASSLRQGHQPQHF. As DNA, the CDR3 is TGTGCCAGCAGTTTACGACAGGGCCATCAGCCCCAGCATTTT.

The rearrangement uses TRBV2 and TRBJ1-5; D unclear. V lost 4 bases to trimming and J lost 1 base, with 5 bases between them. The CDR3 contains 13 residues. Per germline, CDR1 SNHLY and CDR2 FYNNEI. The CDR3 DNA reads TGTGCCAGCAGTGGTCCAAGCAATCAGCCCCAGCATTTT. It translates to CASSGPSNQPQHF. The variable domain in full, with the rest retrieved from reference TRBV2 and TRBJ1-5, is EPEVTQTPSHQVTQMGQEVILRCVPISNHLYFYWYRQILGQKVEFLVSFYNNEISEKSEIFDDQFSVERPDGSNFTLKIRSTKLEDSAMYFCASSGPSNQPQHFGDGTRLSIL.

As concerns this clone: Other DNA sequences in this specimen translate into the identical CDR3. The genes are TRBV4-2 and TRBJ2-3, with D possibly matching TRBD2 (6 bases). This CDR3 has 17 residues. Germline V lookup: CDR1 LGHNA, CDR2 YNFKEQ. V was pared by 0 bases and J by 0 bases, with 13 bases between. The DNA of the CDR3 is TGTGCCAGCAGCCAAGACCGTGGGGGGTTTAGCACAGATACGCAGTATTTT. This translates into CASSQDRGGFSTDTQYF.

The chain joins TRBV5-1 to TRBJ2-1; a weak D match, TRBD1 (6 bases). V gave up 6 bases and J gave up 4 bases, with 17 bases separating them. CDR3 length: 15 amino acids. Per the germline V gene, CDR1 is SGHRS and CDR2 is YFSETQ. CDR3 sequence: CASTPGETPYNEQFF. Written as DNA, the CDR3 is TGCGCCAGCACGCCAGGGGAGACCCCTTACAATGAGCAGTTCTTC.

The chain has TRBV7-2 and TRBJ2-2; 13 nucleotides match TRBD2. V dropped 4 bases and J dropped 6; count of bases not matched to a gene: 8. The length of the CDR3 is 17 residues. Looked up from germline, CDR1 is SGHTA and CDR2 is FQGNSA. CDR3 nucleotide sequence: TGTGCCAGCAGCTCTTCCGGACTAGCGGGAGTTCCCGGGGAGCTGTTTTTT. This encodes CASSSSGLAGVPGELFF.

V gene TRBV7-2 combines with J gene TRBJ2-7, with TRBD2 identical over 8 bases. The CDR3 totals 13 residues. CDR1 and CDR2 from the germline V gene are SGHTA and FQGNSA. The V segment lost 5 bases and the J segment 6 bases; nucleotides outside the gene matches: 6. CDR3 in DNA: TGTGCCAGCAGCCGGGGACTAGTAGGCGAGCAGTACTTC. Protein product: CASSRGLVGEQYF.

The rearrangement joins TRBV5-6 to TRBJ1-1; D gene uncertain. Looked up from germline, CDR1 is SGHDT and CDR2 is YYEEEE. The CDR3 has 14 amino acids. V lost 1 base, J lost 1 base, and 8 bases lay in between. The CDR3 nucleotides are TGTGCCAGCAGCTTGTATTGGGCGAACACTGAAGCTTTCTTT. Residues: CASSLYWANTEAFF.

The V gene is TRBV28, the J gene TRBJ1-6, with TRBD1 matching 7 bases. This CDR3 has 16 amino acids. Germline CDR1 is MDHEN and CDR2 is SYDVKM. V lost 6 bases to trimming and J lost 8 bases; unmatched junction nucleotides: 13. The CDR3, as DNA: TGTGCCAGCAGCCTAACTATGCCCCAGGGGGATTCACCCCTCCACTTT. Translation: CASSLTMPQGDSPLHF. Full variable domain (remainder filled in from reference TRBV28 and TRBJ1-6): DVKVTQSSRYLVKRTGEKVFLECVQDMDHENMFWYRQDPGLGLRLIYFSYDVKMKEKGDIPEGYSVSREKKERFSLILESASTNQTSMYLCASSLTMPQGDSPLHFGNGTRLTVT.

V and J are TRBV4-1 and TRBJ1-2; TRBD1 matches at 8 bases. This CDR3 region has 17 residues. J lost 4 bases, V lost 1 base, and 11 bases had no gene match. The germline V gene has CDR1 MGHRA and CDR2 YSYEKL. The chain's CDR3 is CASSQVGAGGTGYGYTF. The CDR3 DNA reads as TGCGCCAGCAGCCAAGTCGGAGCAGGGGGCACAGGCTATGGCTACACCTTC.

The V and J genes are TRBV6-1 and TRBJ2-7, with 7 bases identical to TRBD1. Germline V gene lookup returns CDR1 MNHNS and CDR2 SASEGT. With V trimmed by 3 bases and J by 6 bases, 5 bases remained unmatched. The CDR3 totals 13 residues. Here the CDR3 DNA reads TGTGCCAGCAGTGAGGGACAGCGTTCCGAGCAGTACTTC. Amino acid sequence: CASSEGQRSEQYF.

V and J are TRBV6-5 and TRBJ1-2; tentative D call: TRBD1 (6 bases). The CDR3 is made up of 16 amino acids. V was pared by 2 bases and J by 14 bases, with 27 bases between. CDR1 and CDR2 from the germline V gene are MNHEY and SVGAGI. The CDR3 spells CASSYAPDSIRFIGTF. The CDR3 DNA is TGTGCCAGCAGTTACGCCCCGGACAGTATCAGGTTTATCGGGACCTTC.

The CDR3 loop reads CASSLDDSGSGYNEQFF. The CDR3 nucleotides are TGCGCCAGCAGCTTGGATGATAGCGGGAGTGGTTACAATGAGCAGTTCTTC. The rearrangement links TRBV5-1 to TRBJ2-1; 9 positions agree with TRBD2. Unmatched junction bases numbered 8, after V lost 0 bases and J lost 4 bases. CDR1 is SGHRS, CDR2 YFSETQ, per germline. The CDR3 contains 17 residues.

The chain carries TRBV30 and TRBJ2-3, with D tentatively TRBD1 (5 bases). CDR3 length equals 18 residues. The V gene lost 0 bases and the J gene lost 0 bases, with 19 bases spanning the gap. In germline, CDR1 is GTSNPN, CDR2 SVGIG (reference sequence). The CDR3: CAWSVRWGGAASTDTQYF. The CDR3 DNA reads TGTGCCTGGAGTGTAAGGTGGGGTGGGGCAGCTAGCACAGATACGCAGTATTTT.

The chain combines TRBV19 with TRBJ1-6; D is perhaps TRBD1 (5 bases). Deletions cut 3 bases from V and 0 bases from J, with 15 bases between. The CDR3 extends over 18 amino acids. Germline V CDR1 and CDR2: LNHDA, SQIVND (reference sequence). CDR3 loop: CASSMLEGQSSYNSPLHF. The CDR3 DNA follows: TGTGCCAGTAGTATGCTGGAGGGGCAGAGCTCCTATAATTCACCCCTCCACTTT.

V is TRBV6-5 and J is TRBJ1-3; D possibly corresponds to TRBD1 (5 bases). Germline V gene lookup returns CDR1 MNHEY and CDR2 SVGAGI. V was clipped by 2 bases and J by 2 bases, with 10 bases between them. This CDR3 is 15 amino acids long. DNA of the CDR3: TGTGCCAGCAGTTACGGGGGGAGAGCTGGAAACACCATATATTTT. It yields the protein CASSYGGRAGNTIYF.

The chain couples TRBV5-1 to TRBJ2-5, with 12 bases aligning to TRBD2. V dropped 0 bases and J dropped 5; count of bases not matched to a gene: 5. The germline gives CDR1 SGHRS, CDR2 YFSETQ. CDR3 length: 16 amino acids. CDR3 DNA: TGCGCCAGCAGCTTGGCGACTAGCGGGAGTGGTGAGACCCAGTACTTC. Translated: CASSLATSGSGETQYF.